This record looks at one T cell receptor (beta chain) sequence and its context. Its antigen is unknown. Mismatch with germline at one junction end may stem from a read error. CD8+ and CD4+ T cells taken from blood had their TCR beta sequenced. The CD8+ and CD4+ T cells were isolated magnetically using a negative isolation approach, whereas the TEMRA cells were enriched by FACS. The authors reverse transcribed roughly 0.5 to 1 ug RNA with random hexamers. The immunoSEQ assay covered 54 Vbeta and 13 Jbeta segments for CDR3. MiXCR, applied by TCRdb to the immunoSEQ multiplex PCR reads, yields one record per CDR3 protein. The sample consists of some 60,000 distinct CDR3 sequences, more than 80% of them appearing once. This sample stems from a study of CD8 T cells in Susac syndrome. General study findings and limits: Individuals included in the TCR sequencing and HLA analysis were acknowledged by the study to be relatively few in number.

CDR3 length equals 12 residues. Germline assignment: CDR1 MGHRA and CDR2 YSYEKL. Material for sequencing was CD8+ T cells from PBMCs. The TCR sequence derives from a human donor in good health. The V and J genes are TRBV4-1 and TRBJ2-2, with D possibly being TRBD1 or TRBD2 (5 bases each). CDR3 DNA sequence: TGCGCCAGCAGCCAGGGGGACGGGGAGCTTTTTTTT. Amino acid sequence: CASSQGDGELFF.